This T cell receptor (beta chain) stems from a study of CD8 T cells in ankylosing spondylitis (dated by TCRdb to between 2016 and 2019). In terms of the full investigation: To find TCR variants linked to disease, the study profiled T cell receptor beta repertoires in ankylosing spondylitis patients and healthy donors. The full study cohort was made up of 25 ankylosing spondylitis patients and 108 healthy donors. Peripheral blood was sampled, and synovial fluid was additionally collected from ankylosing spondylitis patients.

V is reduced by 6 bases and J by 7 bases, leaving a spacing of 9 bases between them. The CDR3, cysteine through phenylalanine, is 12 amino acids long. Only the CDR3 part of the read is kept: 36 bases, read in frame from the first base. The germline V gene specifies MNHEY as CDR1 and SVGEGT as CDR2. The paper's findings and limits, for the study overall: Blood from ankylosing spondylitis patients appeared to be characterized by a TCR beta motif composed of eight or nine highly homologous amino acid variants. Some of the motif variants had been reported before in the synovial fluid and blood of reactive arthritis patients, a finding that suggests common disease-initiation mechanisms. The disease-linked clones showed a CD8+ phenotype and occurred at relatively low frequencies in peripheral blood. The disease-linked clones were reported as significantly enriched in matched synovial fluid samples from ankylosing spondylitis patients.

This clonotype was counted only a few times. Its antigen is currently not known. Per-base quality was not reported, and no clone a single base away is much larger than it. Instrument on record: Illumina HiSeq 2500. TCR beta libraries were prepared by quantitative 5'-RACE with molecular barcodes. Per the source publication's procedure: A new computational method based on a probabilistic model of VDJ rearrangement was used to identify disease-linked TCR variants. Starting from the raw public reads, TCRdb applied fastp trimming at Q25, assembled clones with MiXCR and retained in-frame beta chains. Each entry merges the rows of one CDR3 protein and shows their most common DNA and genes. None of the V and J calls come from the authors' own analysis; TCRdb made them. Recorded for this sample are about 200,000 distinct CDR3 sequences; roughly 13% of them occurred a single time. The ten largest clones add up to about 15% of the sample.

The sequence is built from TRBV6-2 or TRBV6-3 and TRBJ2-2; the D gene could be either TRBD1 or TRBD2, each agreeing at 5 bases. This clonotype originated in a male donor with ankylosing spondylitis or in good health (not recorded which). The material sequenced was blood, either unsorted or a sorted T cell fraction (not recorded which). The CDR3 region reads CASRGTDGELFF. The DNA is TGTGCCAGCAGGGGGACGGACGGGGAGCTGTTTTTT.